The 24 T cell receptor beta chains in this list originate from one sample, sequenced in a study of control samples from healthy donors and cancer patients. TCRdb's table, derived via immunoSEQ multiplex PCR, lists solely in-frame clones and lacks some. The sample lists hundreds of thousands of clones, about four fifths occurring once. Sequenced input: PBMCs. Receptors originate from a woman aged 60-75 years with lung cancer.

V gene TRBV10-3 combines with J gene TRBJ1-2, with 12 bases matching TRBD1. CDR3 size: 16 residues. With V trimmed by 0 bases and J by 7 bases, 6 bases remained unmatched. The germline V gene encodes CDR1 ENHRY and CDR2 SYGVKD. For the CDR3, the DNA is TGTGCCATCAGTGAGTCGGGACAGGGGGCTCGAGTTGGCTACACCTTC. Translation gives CAISESGQGARVGYTF.

This clone was counted a single time. V gene TRBV11-3 combines with J gene TRBJ2-5; 8 bases are shared with TRBD1. CDR3 size: 15 residues. V trimming: 5 bases; J trimming: 5 bases; junction bases outside the gene matches: 10. Germline V gene sequence: CDR1 SGHNT, CDR2 YENEEA. CDR3 in amino acids: CASSVGQGGWETQYF. In DNA, the CDR3 is TGTGCCAGCAGCGTAGGACAGGGTGGATGGGAGACCCAGTACTTC.

V and J are TRBV5-5 and TRBJ1-2; 9 nucleotides align to TRBD1. Germline lookup yields CDR1 SGHKS and CDR2 YYEKEE (reference sequence). J was trimmed by 4 bases and V by 4 bases; bases with no gene match: 5. CDR3 length equals 14 residues. The CDR3 bases are TGTGCCAGCAGCACCGGGACAGGGCCCTATGGCTACACCTTC. Translation: CASSTGTGPYGYTF.

This chain uses TRBV29-1 with TRBJ1-2; no firm D call. Trimming removed 6 bases at V and 5 bases at J, with 13 bases between. This CDR3 is built from 12 residues. Per the germline V gene, CDR1 is SQVTM and CDR2 is ANQGSEA. The CDR3 region has the DNA TGCAGCGTCGGGATGGAGGGATATGGCTACACCTTC. It is translated as CSVGMEGYGYTF.

The chain combines TRBV10-3 with TRBJ1-6, with D possibly TRBD1 on 6 matching bases. V dropped 6 bases and J dropped 6 bases, with 15 bases sitting between them. Per germline, CDR1 ENHRY and CDR2 SYGVKD. The CDR3 extends over 15 amino acids. The chain's CDR3 is CAIRDNTGLNSPLHF. The CDR3 DNA sequence: TGTGCCATCAGAGATAATACAGGGCTTAATTCACCCCTCCACTTT.

V is TRBV6-6 and J is TRBJ2-7; D may be TRBD2 (6 bases). The CDR3 consists of 12 residues. Looked up from germline, CDR1 is MNHNY and CDR2 is SVGAGI (reference sequence). V was shortened by 10 bases and J by 2 bases, with 12 bases between the two germline ends. The CDR3 DNA is TGTGCCACCATGGGACTGACCTACGAGCAGTACTTC. Translation gives CATMGLTYEQYF.

The chain joins TRBV7-9 to TRBJ2-7; no clear D. The germline V gene encodes CDR1 SEHNR and CDR2 FQNEAQ (reference sequence). The CDR3 is made up of 15 amino acids. V gave up 0 bases and J gave up 5 bases, with 14 bases separating them. The CDR3 coding sequence is TGTGCCAGCAGCTTAGCGAGAACTTCGACAAACGAGCAGTACTTC. It codes for CASSLARTSTNEQYF.

The CDR3 loop is CASSSAVWGDTGELFF. The CDR3 DNA reads TGTGCCAGTAGTTCTGCCGTTTGGGGAGACACCGGGGAGCTGTTTTTT. The rearrangement uses TRBV19 and TRBJ2-2, with a possible D match to TRBD2 (5 bases). Trimming took off 5 bases at V and 3 bases at J, with 16 bases between the two ends. CDR3 length: 16 amino acids. Germline CDR1 LNHDA, CDR2 SQIVND (reference sequence).

The chain combines TRBV5-1 with TRBJ1-2; D unclear. Germline CDR1 and CDR2: SGHRS and YFSETQ. V shed 3 bases and J shed 6 bases, with 12 bases lying between them. The CDR3 is 13 amino acids. The CDR3 sequence: CASSWAQSDGYTF. The CDR3 DNA reads as TGCGCCAGCAGCTGGGCCCAGAGCGATGGCTACACCTTC. Together with reference TRBV5-1 and TRBJ1-2, the CDR3 gives the full variable domain: KAGVTQTPRYLIKTRGQQVTLSCSPISGHRSVSWYQQTPGQGLQFLFEYFSETQRNKGNFPGRFSGRQFSNSRSEMNVSTLELGDSALYLCASSWAQSDGYTFGSGTRLTVV.

As regards this clone: The junction departs from the called germline gene at one end, perhaps through a read error. The chain carries TRBV7-7 and TRBJ1-4; 7 nucleotides line up with TRBD1. The germline CDR1 and CDR2 sequences are SSHAT and FNYEAQ (reference sequence). There are 15 residues in the CDR3. The DNA of the CDR3 is TGTGCTAGCAGCCGACAACAGGGGAAGGGTGAAAAACTGTTTTTT. Protein product: CASSRQQGKGEKLFF. Variable domain in full (rest from reference TRBV7-7 and TRBJ1-4): GAGVSQSPRYKVTKRGQDVTLRCDPISSHATLYWYQQALGQGPEFLTYFNYEAQPDKSGLPSDRFSAERPEGSISTLTIQRTEQRDSAMYRCASSRQQGKGEKLFFGSGTQLSVL.

This chain connects TRBV11-1 to TRBJ2-1, with 7 nucleotides matching TRBD2. The CDR3 is 14 amino acids. Germline lookup yields CDR1 SGHAT and CDR2 FQDESV (reference sequence). V was pared by 0 bases and J by 10 bases, with 6 bases of the junction left unmatched. The CDR3 DNA follows: TGTGCCAGCAGCTTAGCGGTGCTAGCGGCAGAGCAGTTCTTC. This encodes CASSLAVLAAEQFF.

The rearrangement joins TRBV10-3 to TRBJ2-2; 12 nucleotides agree with TRBD2. V shed 6 bases and J 7 bases; nucleotides not matched to a gene: 9. The germline CDR1 and CDR2 sequences are ENHRY and SYGVKD. CDR3 length: 16 residues. The CDR3 nucleotides are TGTGCCATCAGCCAGACTAGCGGGGGTGCGTACGGGGAGCTGTTTTTT. Translating gives CAISQTSGGAYGELFF.

This chain connects TRBV11-3 to TRBJ1-1; D not certain. V lost 8 bases to trimming and J lost 7 bases, with 17 bases between them. The germline V gene encodes CDR1 SGHNT and CDR2 YENEEA. This CDR3 has 13 amino acids. The CDR3 DNA is TGTGCCAGCTCCCTTTCAGGAATAGATGAAGCTTTCTTT. Amino acid sequence: CASSLSGIDEAFF.

V and J are TRBV6-6 and TRBJ2-5; D remains ambiguous. CDR1 and CDR2 from the germline V gene are MNHNY and SVGAGI (reference sequence). Trimming removed 5 bases from V and 5 bases from J, with 6 bases in between. The CDR3 contains 11 residues. The CDR3 nucleotides read TGTGCCAGCAGTCTAAGGGAGACCCAGTACTTC. Protein sequence: CASSLRETQYF.

The count of this clone is one. V is TRBV6-2 or TRBV6-3 and J is TRBJ1-1; D gene uncertain. Looked up from germline, CDR1 is MNHEY and CDR2 is SVGEGT. The ends were cut back, 0 bases at V and 3 bases at J, with 2 bases in the middle. This CDR3 region has 12 residues. CDR3 protein: CASSYSYTEAFF. CDR3 bases: TGTGCCAGCAGTTACTCATACACTGAAGCTTTCTTT.

The rearrangement joins TRBV10-3 to TRBJ2-1; 11 nucleotides line up with TRBD2. Germline CDR1 ENHRY, CDR2 SYGVKD. CDR3 length equals 16 residues. V was pared by 2 bases and J by 7 bases, with 7 bases of the junction left unmatched. In DNA, the CDR3 is TGTGCCATCAGTGAGCAATTAGCGGGAGGGTGGAATGAGCAGTTCTTC. Translating it yields CAISEQLAGGWNEQFF.

The chain links TRBV28 to TRBJ1-1; 10 bases map to TRBD1. V lost 6 bases and J lost 0; bases outside the gene matches: 1. Germline lookup yields CDR1 MDHEN and CDR2 SYDVKM. The CDR3 runs to 14 residues. CDR3: CASRGQGMNTEAFF. Here the CDR3 DNA reads TGTGCCAGCAGGGGACAGGGGATGAACACTGAAGCTTTCTTT.

This clone was seen only once. This sequence joins TRBV6-6 and TRBJ2-3; perhaps D is TRBD1 or TRBD2 (5 bases each). The CDR3 is made up of 15 amino acids. Trimming left V 2 bases short and J 4 bases short, with 13 bases between. Germline values: CDR1 MNHNY, CDR2 SVGAGI (reference sequence). Here the CDR3 reads CASSYGGAGSDTQYF. Here the CDR3 DNA reads TGTGCCAGCAGTTACGGGGGAGCTGGCTCAGATACGCAGTATTTT.

The chain has TRBV11-2 and TRBJ2-7; D is uncertain. V was clipped by 3 bases and J by 2 bases, with 14 bases between them. The CDR3 has 15 amino acids. Per the germline V gene, CDR1 is SGHAT and CDR2 is FQNNGV. The DNA for the CDR3 is TGTGCCAGCAGCTTTTACGGCTCTAATACCTACGAGCAGTACTTC. It encodes CASSFYGSNTYEQYF.

Here the CDR3 reads CASSSKEGGYNEQFF. The DNA for the CDR3 is TGTGCCAGCAGCTCAAAGGAGGGCGGCTACAATGAGCAGTTCTTC. The V gene is TRBV11-3, the J gene TRBJ2-1; perhaps TRBD2 as D (6 bases). CDR3 length equals 15 residues. V dropped 4 bases and J dropped 3 bases, with 13 bases sitting between them. From germline, CDR1 is SGHNT and CDR2 YENEEA.

This chain joins TRBV2 and TRBJ1-6; possible D gene TRBD1, 5 bases. Germline V gene data show CDR1 as SNHLY and CDR2 as FYNNEI. The length of the CDR3 is 16 residues. V gave up 5 bases and J gave up 5 bases, with 16 bases separating them. CDR3 coding DNA: TGTGCCAGCAGTTCAAGTAGGGACGGGGATAATTCACCCCTCCACTTT. Protein: CASSSSRDGDNSPLHF.

The chain recombines TRBV18 with TRBJ2-7; a possible D gene is TRBD1 (5 bases). Germline V gives CDR1 KGHSH, CDR2 LQKENI. The CDR3 is 14 amino acids. V gave up 1 base and J gave up 0 bases, with 7 bases separating them. This chain's CDR3 is CASSPLDSSYEQYF. The CDR3 region has the DNA TGTGCCAGCTCACCACTCGACAGCTCCTACGAGCAGTACTTC.

This sequence joins TRBV6-5 and TRBJ2-7, with D possibly matching TRBD1 (6 bases). The V gene lost 0 bases and the J gene lost 0 bases, with 12 bases spanning the gap. The CDR3 length is 16 residues. The germline V gene has CDR1 MNHEY and CDR2 SVGAGI. This chain's CDR3 is CASSYSISGASYEQYF. CDR3 in DNA: TGTGCCAGCAGTTACTCGATTTCAGGGGCCTCCTACGAGCAGTACTTC.

The genes are TRBV6-1 and TRBJ2-1; D perhaps matches TRBD2 (7 bases). Germline CDR1 and CDR2: MNHNS and SASEGT. V lost 3 bases, J lost 7 bases, and 19 bases lay in between. This CDR3 region has 16 residues. The CDR3 protein is CASSEPGLPRGNEQFF. Here the CDR3 DNA reads TGTGCCAGCAGTGAGCCGGGACTACCTAGGGGGAATGAGCAGTTCTTC.